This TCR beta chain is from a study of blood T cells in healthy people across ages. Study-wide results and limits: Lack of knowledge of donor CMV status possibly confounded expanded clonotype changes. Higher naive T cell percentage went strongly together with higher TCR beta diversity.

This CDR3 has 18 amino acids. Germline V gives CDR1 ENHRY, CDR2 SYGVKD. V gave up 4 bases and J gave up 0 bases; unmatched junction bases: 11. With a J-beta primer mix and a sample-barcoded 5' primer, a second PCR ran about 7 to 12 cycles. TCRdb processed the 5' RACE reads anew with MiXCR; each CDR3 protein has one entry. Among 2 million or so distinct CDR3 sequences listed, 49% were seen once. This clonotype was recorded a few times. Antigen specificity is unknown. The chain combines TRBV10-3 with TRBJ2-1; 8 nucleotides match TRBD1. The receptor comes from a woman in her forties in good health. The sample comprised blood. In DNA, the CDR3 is TGTGCCATCAGTGCCACGGGACAGGATGAAAACTCCTACAATGAGCAGTTCTTC. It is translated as CAISATGQDENSYNEQFF.